These 5 T cell receptor beta chains were all obtained from the same sample, sequenced in a study of blood T cell repertoires in COVID-19. The protocol was immunoSEQ multiplex PCR, while the TCRdb copy is restricted to in-frame clones and leaves out a portion. The sample consists of roughly 200,000 clones, roughly 90% of them appearing once. Sample: PBMCs or T cells enriched from blood (not recorded which). The receptors originated from a woman in her twenties or thirties with acute COVID-19.

This chain joins TRBV28 and TRBJ2-7, with D perhaps TRBD2 (5 bases). This CDR3 has 15 amino acids. From germline, CDR1 is MDHEN and CDR2 SYDVKM. Trimming took 3 bases from V and 2 from J, leaving 14 bases between them. In nucleotides, the CDR3 is TGTGCCAGCAGTTTGTCGGGTTCGGGGACCTACGAGCAGTACTTC. Its translation is CASSLSGSGTYEQYF.

This rearrangement joins TRBV5-1 to TRBJ1-4; 9 bases match TRBD1. The CDR3 sequence is 13 residues long. V dropped 6 bases and J dropped 5; count of bases not matched to a gene: 2. Germline CDR1 and CDR2: SGHRS and YFSETQ. The CDR3 here is CASTGTGNEKLFF. CDR3 nucleotide sequence: TGCGCCAGCACCGGGACAGGGAATGAAAAACTGTTTTTT.

This sequence joins TRBV19 and TRBJ2-3; D is ambiguous. The V end lost 1 base, the J end lost 1 base, and 6 bases lay between the germline ends. The CDR3 loop spans 14 amino acids. The germline gives CDR1 LNHDA, CDR2 SQIVND (reference sequence). The CDR3, as DNA: TGTGCCAGTAGTATAGGGCAGGGCACAGATACGCAGTATTTT. Its protein is CASSIGQGTDTQYF.

The chain has TRBV6-5 and TRBJ1-6; 8 nucleotides agree with TRBD1. The germline CDR1 and CDR2 sequences are MNHEY and SVGAGI. There are 14 residues in the CDR3. Germline trimming cut 5 bases from V and 8 bases from J; bases unmatched to any gene: 5. Here the CDR3 reads CASSTGTGHSPLHF. The CDR3 DNA reads as TGTGCCAGCAGTACCGGGACAGGCCATTCACCCCTCCACTTT.

V and J are TRBV30 and TRBJ2-1; 8 bases fit TRBD1. Germline loops: CDR1 GTSNPN, CDR2 SVGIG (reference sequence). This CDR3 is built from 15 residues. V shed 0 bases and J 4 bases; nucleotides not matched to a gene: 5. The CDR3 reads CAWSVGQGNYNEQFF. In nucleotides, the CDR3 is TGTGCCTGGAGTGTCGGACAGGGTAATTACAATGAGCAGTTCTTC.